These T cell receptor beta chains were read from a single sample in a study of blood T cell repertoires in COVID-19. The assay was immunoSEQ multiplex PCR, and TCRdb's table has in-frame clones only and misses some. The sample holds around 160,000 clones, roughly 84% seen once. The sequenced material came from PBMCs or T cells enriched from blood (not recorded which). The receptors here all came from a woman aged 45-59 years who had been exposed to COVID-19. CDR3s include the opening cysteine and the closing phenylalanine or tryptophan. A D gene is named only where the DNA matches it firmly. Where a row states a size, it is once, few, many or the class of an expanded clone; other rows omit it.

CDR3: CASSRFGIGQGSTGELFF; DNA: TGCGCCAGCAGCCGATTTGGGATAGGACAGGGTAGCACCGGGGAGCTGTTTTTT; D: TRBD1; J: TRBJ2-2; V: TRBV5-1; size: -
CDR3: CASSLGRLREQYF; DNA: TGTGCCAGCAGCTTAGGTCGTCTGAGGGAGCAGTACTTC; D: -; J: TRBJ2-7; V: TRBV7-3; size: -
CDR3: CASSSHGTSGPSSYEQYF; DNA: TGTGCCAGCAGCTCCCACGGGACTAGCGGCCCTAGCTCCTACGAGCAGTACTTC; D: TRBD2; J: TRBJ2-7; V: TRBV7-8; size: once
CDR3: CASRLGGQTTEAFF; DNA: TGTGCCAGCAGGCTTGGGGGACAGACCACTGAAGCTTTCTTT; D: TRBD1; J: TRBJ1-1; V: TRBV5-4; size: -
CDR3: CASSINRDRNQPQHF; DNA: TGTGCCAGTAGTATAAATCGGGACAGAAATCAGCCCCAGCATTTT; D: TRBD1; J: TRBJ1-5; V: TRBV19; size: -
CDR3: CASSPPRGLNGAGELFF; DNA: TGTGCCAGCAGCCCCCCACGGGGGTTAAACGGCGCCGGGGAGCTGTTTTTT; D: -; J: TRBJ2-2; V: TRBV6-2/TRBV6-3; size: -
CDR3: CASSPGRGVGYTF; DNA: TGTGCCAGCAGCCCAGGGCGGGGGGTTGGCTACACCTTC; D: -; J: TRBJ1-2; V: TRBV7-9; size: -
CDR3: CASSSLANTDTQYF; DNA: TGTGCCAGCAGCTCGCTAGCGAACACAGATACGCAGTATTTT; D: -; J: TRBJ2-3; V: TRBV7-2; size: -
CDR3: CASSPATGGDYGYTF; DNA: TGTGCCAGCAGCCCAGCTACAGGGGGGGACTATGGCTACACCTTC; D: TRBD1; J: TRBJ1-2; V: TRBV4-2; size: -
CDR3: CASSPRLFF; DNA: TGTGCCAGCAGCCCCCGGCTGTTTTTT; D: -; J: TRBJ2-2; V: TRBV3-1/TRBV3-2; size: -
CDR3: CASSRSGGLTDTQYF; DNA: TGTGCCAGCAGTCGTAGCGGGGGCCTCACAGATACGCAGTATTTT; D: TRBD2; J: TRBJ2-3; V: TRBV27; size: -
CDR3: CSASSKYGYTF; DNA: TGCAGTGCTAGTTCCAAATATGGCTACACCTTC; D: -; J: TRBJ1-2; V: TRBV20-1; size: -
CDR3: CASSQVYNEQFF; DNA: TGTGCCAGCAGCCAGGTTTACAATGAGCAGTTCTTC; D: -; J: TRBJ2-1; V: TRBV7-9; size: -
CDR3: CAWSVPGNSANSPLHF; DNA: TGTGCCTGGAGTGTACCGGGGAATTCGGCCAATTCACCCCTCCACTTT; D: -; J: TRBJ1-6; V: TRBV30; size: -
CDR3: CATSLRTGNYEQYF; DNA: TGTGCCACCAGCCTGCGGACGGGGAACTACGAGCAGTACTTC; D: -; J: TRBJ2-7; V: TRBV15; size: -
CDR3: CSVEGQGTTEAFF; DNA: TGCAGCGTTGAAGGCCAGGGGACCACTGAAGCTTTCTTT; D: -; J: TRBJ1-1; V: TRBV29-1; size: -
CDR3: CASSQTGTGRDEQFF; DNA: TGTGCCAGCAGTCAGACCGGGACAGGGCGTGATGAGCAGTTCTTC; D: TRBD1; J: TRBJ2-1; V: TRBV27; size: -
CDR3: CASSASGTGGNTIYF; DNA: TGTGCCAGTAGTGCGTCCGGGACAGGGGGAAACACCATATATTTT; D: TRBD1; J: TRBJ1-3; V: TRBV19; size: -
CDR3: CASAAGAGETQYF; DNA: TGTGCCAGCGCCGCGGGGGCAGGAGAGACCCAGTACTTC; D: -; J: TRBJ2-5; V: TRBV12-3/TRBV12-4; size: -
CDR3: CASSYSSGRTYEQYF; DNA: TGTGCCAGCAGTTACTCAAGCGGGAGGACCTACGAGCAGTACTTC; D: TRBD2; J: TRBJ2-7; V: TRBV6-5; size: -
CDR3: CASARPYRGSYNEQFF; DNA: TGTGCTAGTGCCCGACCCTACAGGGGGTCCTACAATGAGCAGTTCTTC; D: TRBD1; J: TRBJ2-1; V: TRBV12-5; size: -
CDR3: CASSLGHEGYTF; DNA: TGTGCCAGCAGTTTAGGGCACGAAGGCTACACCTTC; D: -; J: TRBJ1-2; V: TRBV12-3/TRBV12-4; size: -
CDR3: CASSPGFGLAGGRKTQYF; DNA: TGTGCCAGCAGCCCCGGGTTCGGACTAGCGGGAGGGAGGAAGACCCAGTACTTC; D: TRBD2; J: TRBJ2-5; V: TRBV7-2; size: -
CDR3: CASSGGGLTQETQYF; DNA: TGTGCCAGCAGCGGGGGGGGACTTACACAAGAGACCCAGTACTTC; D: TRBD2; J: TRBJ2-5; V: TRBV9; size: -
CDR3: CASSIGGGVGLTDTQYF; DNA: TGTGCCAGTAGTATAGGAGGCGGGGTGGGACTCACAGATACGCAGTATTTT; D: -; J: TRBJ2-3; V: TRBV19; size: -
CDR3: CASSPRQVRNYGYTF; DNA: TGTGCCAGCAGCCCCAGACAGGTGCGGAACTATGGCTACACCTTC; D: -; J: TRBJ1-2; V: TRBV7-8; size: -
CDR3: CASSQGWSGGPYTQYF; DNA: TGCGCCAGCAGCCAAGGGTGGAGCGGGGGCCCATATACGCAGTATTTT; D: TRBD2; J: TRBJ2-3; V: TRBV4-3; size: -
CDR3: CASRAEGSNQPQHF; DNA: TGTGCCAGCCGGGCCGAGGGTAGCAATCAGCCCCAGCATTTT; D: -; J: TRBJ1-5; V: TRBV6-5; size: -
CDR3: CASSEEASGSYEQYF; DNA: TGTGCCAGCAGTGAAGAGGCTAGCGGGAGCTACGAGCAGTACTTC; D: TRBD2; J: TRBJ2-7; V: TRBV6-1; size: once
CDR3: CASSPTKKKLFF; DNA: TGTGCCAGCAGCCCTACCAAGAAAAAACTGTTTTTT; D: -; J: TRBJ1-4; V: TRBV7-2; size: -
CDR3: CASSDLGLAVYNEQFF; DNA: TGTGCCAGCAGTGATCTCGGGCTAGCGGTCTACAATGAGCAGTTCTTC; D: TRBD2; J: TRBJ2-1; V: TRBV27; size: -